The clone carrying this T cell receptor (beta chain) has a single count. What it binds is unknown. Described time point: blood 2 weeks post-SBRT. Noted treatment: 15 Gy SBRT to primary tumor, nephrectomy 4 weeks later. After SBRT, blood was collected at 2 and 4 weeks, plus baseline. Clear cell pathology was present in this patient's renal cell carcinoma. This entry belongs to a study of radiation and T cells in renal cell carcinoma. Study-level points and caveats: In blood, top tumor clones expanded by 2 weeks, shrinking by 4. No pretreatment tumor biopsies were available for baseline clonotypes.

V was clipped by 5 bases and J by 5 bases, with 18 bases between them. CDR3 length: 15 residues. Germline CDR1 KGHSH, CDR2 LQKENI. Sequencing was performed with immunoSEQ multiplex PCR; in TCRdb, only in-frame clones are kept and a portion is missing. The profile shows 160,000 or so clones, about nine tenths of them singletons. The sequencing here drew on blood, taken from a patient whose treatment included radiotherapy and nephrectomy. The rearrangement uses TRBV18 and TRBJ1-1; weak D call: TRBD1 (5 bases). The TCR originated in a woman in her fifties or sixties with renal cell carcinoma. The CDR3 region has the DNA TGTGCCAGCTCATCGACCGATAGTAGGGGTACTGAAGCTTTCTTT. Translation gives CASSSTDSRGTEAFF.